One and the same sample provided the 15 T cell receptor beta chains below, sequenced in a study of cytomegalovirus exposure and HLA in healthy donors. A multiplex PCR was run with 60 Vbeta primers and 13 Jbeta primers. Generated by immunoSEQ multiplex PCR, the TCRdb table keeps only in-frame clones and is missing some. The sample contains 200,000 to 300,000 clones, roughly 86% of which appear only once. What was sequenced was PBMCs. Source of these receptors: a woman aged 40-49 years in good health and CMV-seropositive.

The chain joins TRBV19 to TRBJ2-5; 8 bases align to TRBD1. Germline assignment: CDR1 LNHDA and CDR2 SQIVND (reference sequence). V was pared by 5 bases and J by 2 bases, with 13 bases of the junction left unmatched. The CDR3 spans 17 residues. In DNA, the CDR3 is TGTGCCAGTAGTTCAAAAAGGACAGGGACACTGCAAGAGACCCAGTACTTC. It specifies CASSSKRTGTLQETQYF.

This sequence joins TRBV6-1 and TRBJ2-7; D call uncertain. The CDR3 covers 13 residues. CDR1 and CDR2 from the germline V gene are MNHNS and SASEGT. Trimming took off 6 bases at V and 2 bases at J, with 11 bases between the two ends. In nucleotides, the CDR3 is TGTGCCAGCAGAAATAAGAGCACCTACGAGCAGTACTTC. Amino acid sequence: CASRNKSTYEQYF.

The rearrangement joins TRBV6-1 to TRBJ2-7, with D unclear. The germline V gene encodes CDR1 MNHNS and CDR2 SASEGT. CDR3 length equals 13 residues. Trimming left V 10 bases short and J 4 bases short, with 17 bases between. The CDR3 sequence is CAIISANYYEQYF. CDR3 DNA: TGTGCCATCATAAGCGCGAACTATTACGAGCAGTACTTC.

CDR3 region: CATSSLGLAGVRTDTQYF. CDR3 nucleotides: TGTGCCACCAGCAGCCTGGGACTAGCGGGAGTCAGGACAGATACGCAGTATTTT. J is TRBJ2-3 and V is TRBV15; 14 nucleotides align to TRBD2. The CDR3 totals 18 residues. From germline, CDR1 is LNHNV and CDR2 YYDKDF (reference sequence). With 3 bases clipped from V and 3 bases from J, the junction kept 8 bases outside the gene matches.

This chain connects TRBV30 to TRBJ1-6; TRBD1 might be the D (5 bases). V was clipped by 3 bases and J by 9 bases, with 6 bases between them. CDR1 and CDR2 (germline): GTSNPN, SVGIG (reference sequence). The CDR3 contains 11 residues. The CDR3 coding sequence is TGTGCCTGGAGCGGGGGTTCACCCCTCCACTTT. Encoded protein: CAWSGGSPLHF.

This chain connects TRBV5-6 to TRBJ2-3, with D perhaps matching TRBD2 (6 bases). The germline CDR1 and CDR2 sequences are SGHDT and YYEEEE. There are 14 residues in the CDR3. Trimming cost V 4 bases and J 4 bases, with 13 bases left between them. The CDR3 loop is CASSPTGSSDTQYF. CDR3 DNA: TGTGCCAGCAGCCCCACCGGGAGTTCAGATACGCAGTATTTT.

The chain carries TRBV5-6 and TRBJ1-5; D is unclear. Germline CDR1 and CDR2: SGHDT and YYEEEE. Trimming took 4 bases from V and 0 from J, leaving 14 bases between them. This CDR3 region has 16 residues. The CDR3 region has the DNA TGTGCCAGCAGCCTGGGGAGTCTTTATAGCAATCAGCCCCAGCATTTT. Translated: CASSLGSLYSNQPQHF.

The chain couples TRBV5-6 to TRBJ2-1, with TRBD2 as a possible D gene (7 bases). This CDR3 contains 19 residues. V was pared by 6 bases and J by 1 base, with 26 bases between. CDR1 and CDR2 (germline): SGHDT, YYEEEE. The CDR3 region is CASNSLTGGALASYNEQFF. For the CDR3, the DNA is TGTGCCAGCAACTCACTAACTGGGGGGGCCCTCGCGTCCTACAATGAGCAGTTCTTC. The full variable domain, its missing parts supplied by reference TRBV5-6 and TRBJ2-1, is DAGVTQSPTHLIKTRGQQVTLRCSPKSGHDTVSWYQQALGQGPQFIFQYYEEEERQRGNFPDRFSGHQFPNYSSELNVNALLLGDSALYLCASNSLTGGALASYNEQFFGPGTRLTVL.

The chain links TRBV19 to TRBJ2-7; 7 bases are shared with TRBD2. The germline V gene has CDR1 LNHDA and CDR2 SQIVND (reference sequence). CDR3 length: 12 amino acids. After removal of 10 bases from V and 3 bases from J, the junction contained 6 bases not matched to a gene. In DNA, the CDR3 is TGTGCCACCTCGGGAGGTAGCTACGAGCAGTACTTC. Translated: CATSGGSYEQYF.

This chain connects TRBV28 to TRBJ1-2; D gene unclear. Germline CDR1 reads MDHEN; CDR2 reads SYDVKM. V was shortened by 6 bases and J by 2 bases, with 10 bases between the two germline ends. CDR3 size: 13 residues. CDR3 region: CASRRTGNYGYTF. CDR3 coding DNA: TGTGCCAGCAGACGGACGGGGAACTATGGCTACACCTTC.

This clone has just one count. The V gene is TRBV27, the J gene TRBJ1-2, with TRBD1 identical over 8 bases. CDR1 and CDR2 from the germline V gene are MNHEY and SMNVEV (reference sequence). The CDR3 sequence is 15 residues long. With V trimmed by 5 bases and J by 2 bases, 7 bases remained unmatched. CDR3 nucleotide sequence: TGTGCCAGCAGTCCCCAGCCAGGGGGCAACTATGGCTACACCTTC. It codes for CASSPQPGGNYGYTF.

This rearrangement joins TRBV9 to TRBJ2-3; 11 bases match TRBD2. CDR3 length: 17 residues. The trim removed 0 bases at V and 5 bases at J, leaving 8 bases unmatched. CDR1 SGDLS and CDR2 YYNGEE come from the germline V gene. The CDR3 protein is CASSVEGLAVREDTQYF. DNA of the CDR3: TGTGCCAGCAGCGTAGAGGGACTAGCGGTTCGAGAAGATACGCAGTATTTT.

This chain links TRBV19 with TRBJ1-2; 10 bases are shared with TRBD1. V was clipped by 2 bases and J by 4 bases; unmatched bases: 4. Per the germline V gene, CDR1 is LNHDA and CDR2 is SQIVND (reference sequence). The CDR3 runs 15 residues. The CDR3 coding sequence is TGTGCCAGTAGTATAAGGGACAGGGGCGGCTATGGCTACACCTTC. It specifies CASSIRDRGGYGYTF.

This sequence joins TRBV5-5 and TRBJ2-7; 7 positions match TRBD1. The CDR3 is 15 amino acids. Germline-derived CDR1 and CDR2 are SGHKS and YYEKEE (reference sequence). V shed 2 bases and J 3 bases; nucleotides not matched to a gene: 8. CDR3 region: CASSLITGDLYEQYF. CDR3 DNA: TGTGCCAGCAGCTTAATTACAGGGGACCTCTACGAGCAGTACTTC.

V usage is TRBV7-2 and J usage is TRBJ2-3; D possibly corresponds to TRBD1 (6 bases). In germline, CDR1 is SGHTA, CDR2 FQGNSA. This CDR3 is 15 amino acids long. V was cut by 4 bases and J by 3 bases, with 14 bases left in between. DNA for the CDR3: TGTGCCAGCAGCTCGCCAGGGGTAGTAACAGATACGCAGTATTTT. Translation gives CASSSPGVVTDTQYF.